This TCR beta chain originates from a study of cytomegalovirus exposure and HLA in healthy donors. As to this clone: The antigen remains undetermined.

Germline V gives CDR1 LGHNA, CDR2 YNFKEQ. The CDR3 extends over 12 amino acids. Between the trimmed V and J ends, which lost 6 bases and 6 bases, there was a span of 9 bases. Regarding the study as a whole: Excluded were some V segments that proved indistinguishable, including TRBV6-2 and TRBV6-3. The authors listed about 170 TCR beta chains as cytomegalovirus-associated.

60 Vbeta and 13 Jbeta primers were used in PCR. The table came from immunoSEQ multiplex PCR; TCRdb's copy has only in-frame clones and leaves some out. The sample lists tens of thousands of clones, 70% to 80% occurring once. This chain uses TRBV4-2 with TRBJ2-1; TRBD2 might be the D (5 bases). The sequence derives from an older woman in good health and CMV-seropositive. Sequencing was performed on PBMCs. CDR3 sequence (DNA): TGTGCCAGCAGTCTCGAGGGCAATGAGCAGTTCTTC. It yields the protein CASSLEGNEQFF.